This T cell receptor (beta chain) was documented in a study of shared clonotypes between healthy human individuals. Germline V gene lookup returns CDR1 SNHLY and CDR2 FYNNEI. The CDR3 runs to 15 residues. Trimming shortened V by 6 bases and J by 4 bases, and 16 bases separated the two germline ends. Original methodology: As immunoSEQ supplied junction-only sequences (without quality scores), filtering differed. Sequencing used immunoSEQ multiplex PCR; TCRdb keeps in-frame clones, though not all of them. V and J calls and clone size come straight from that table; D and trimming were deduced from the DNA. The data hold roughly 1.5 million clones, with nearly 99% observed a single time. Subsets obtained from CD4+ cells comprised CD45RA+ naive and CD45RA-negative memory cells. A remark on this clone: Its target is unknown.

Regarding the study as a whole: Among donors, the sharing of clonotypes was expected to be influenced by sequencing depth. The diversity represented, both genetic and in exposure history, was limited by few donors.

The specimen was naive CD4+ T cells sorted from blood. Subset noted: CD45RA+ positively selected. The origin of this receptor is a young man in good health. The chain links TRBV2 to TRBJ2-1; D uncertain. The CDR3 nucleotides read TGTGCCAGCAGCCGCAGCCAGGCGGCGTACAATGAGCAGTTCTTC. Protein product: CASSRSQAAYNEQFF. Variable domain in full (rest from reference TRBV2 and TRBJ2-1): EPEVTQTPSHQVTQMGQEVILRCVPISNHLYFYWYRQILGQKVEFLVSFYNNEISEKSEIFDDQFSVERPDGSNFTLKIRSTKLEDSAMYFCASSRSQAAYNEQFFGPGTRLTVL.